What follows are 16 T cell receptor beta chains derived from one specimen sequenced in a study of regulatory T cells in long-lasting Graves disease. Libraries of TCR beta came from iRepertoire HTBI primers plus Arm-PCR of CDR3 regions. TCRdb itself ran the multiplex PCR reads through MiXCR, one entry per CDR3 protein. In the table there are around 420,000 distinct CDR3 sequences, approximately 16% of which are singletons. Time point described: newly diagnosed GD, antithyroid drugs for less than 3 months. Preparation of the TCR library used RNA extracted from PBMCs. These sequences were also reported in another study, on T cells in Graves' hyperthyroidism and ophthalmopathy.

Sequencing used peripheral blood mononuclear cells (PBMCs), obtained at new diagnosis, from a patient treated with antithyroid drugs. The receptors stem from a woman aged 35 to 49 with Graves disease.

This clonotype was found many times. The CDR3 protein is CASRGEGTSGRASSPEQFF. The CDR3 DNA follows: TGTGCCAGCAGAGGCGAGGGGACTAGCGGGAGGGCCTCCTCTCCTGAGCAGTTCTTC. This chain uses TRBV2 with TRBJ2-1; 16 nucleotides agree with TRBD2. CDR1 SNHLY and CDR2 FYNNEI come from the germline V gene. This CDR3 is 19 amino acids long. Trimming at V came to 6 bases and at J to 9 bases, leaving 17 bases not matched to a gene.

In this sample, this clonotype turned up many times. V usage is TRBV12-5 and J usage is TRBJ2-3; TRBD2 matches 9 bases. The CDR3 loop spans 18 amino acids. Looked up from germline, CDR1 is LGHNT and CDR2 is FRNRAP. Trimming at V came to 5 bases and at J to 2 bases, leaving 14 bases not matched to a gene. CDR3 sequence (DNA): TGTGCTAGTGGTCCCTCCCCGGAACTAGCGGGCCCCACAGATACGCAGTATTTT. Translated, it gives CASGPSPELAGPTDTQYF.

There are a few counts of this clonotype. The genes are TRBV18 and TRBJ2-5; 10 bases are a match to TRBD2. V lost 1 base, J lost 4 bases, and 24 bases stayed unmatched. The CDR3 contains 22 residues. Germline lookup yields CDR1 KGHSH and CDR2 LQKENI. This CDR3 is CASSPRMRVDTSGTTSRETQYF. The DNA of the CDR3 is TGTGCCAGCTCACCACGGATGAGGGTTGACACTAGCGGGACGACGTCCAGAGAGACCCAGTACTTC. Based on the CDR3 plus reference TRBV18 and TRBJ2-5, the full variable domain is NAGVMQNPRHLVRRRGQEARLRCSPMKGHSHVYWYRQLPEEGLKFMVYLQKENIIDESGMPKERFSAEFPKEGPSILRIQQVVRGDSAAYFCASSPRMRVDTSGTTSRETQYFGPGTRLLVL.

The rearrangement links TRBV28 to TRBJ2-1; D is unresolved. The CDR3 runs to 15 residues. The V gene lost 6 bases and the J gene lost 0 bases, with 12 bases spanning the gap. Germline V gene sequence: CDR1 MDHEN, CDR2 SYDVKM. CDR3 DNA: TGTGCCAGCAGAGCGAGCCACTCCTCCTACAATGAGCAGTTCTTC. It translates to CASRASHSSYNEQFF.

This chain joins TRBV20-1 and TRBJ2-1; D is possibly TRBD2 (7 bases). The CDR3 has 16 amino acids. CDR1 is DFQATT and CDR2 is SNEGSKA in the germline V gene (reference sequence). V was cut by 3 bases and J by 6 bases, with 21 bases left in between. The CDR3 is CSARGAHGLVTNEQFF. In DNA form, the CDR3 reads TGCAGTGCTAGGGGGGCCCATGGACTAGTCACCAATGAGCAGTTCTTC.

As regards this clonotype: Possible read error: a much larger clone is one base away. The rearrangement links TRBV29-1 to TRBJ1-2; tentatively, D is TRBD1 (6 bases). Looked up from germline, CDR1 is SQVTM and CDR2 is ANQGSEA. CDR3 length: 11 residues. The CDR3 here is CNVWGAYGYTF. DNA for the CDR3: TGCAACGTTTGGGGGGCCTATGGCTACACCTTC.

This clonotype was detected many times. The V gene is TRBV5-6, the J gene TRBJ2-5; 11 nucleotides align to TRBD1. Losses at the gene ends were 7 bases for V and 4 bases for J; bases not matched to a gene: 3. CDR1 is SGHDT, CDR2 YYEEEE, per germline. The CDR3 runs to 13 residues. CDR3 in DNA: TGTGCCAGCGGACAGGGGGCCTCAGAGACCCAGTACTTC. It yields the protein CASGQGASETQYF. The variable domain in full, with the rest retrieved from reference TRBV5-6 and TRBJ2-5, is DAGVTQSPTHLIKTRGQQVTLRCSPKSGHDTVSWYQQALGQGPQFIFQYYEEEERQRGNFPDRFSGHQFPNYSSELNVNALLLGDSALYLCASGQGASETQYFGPGTRLLVL.

At least ten counts were recorded for this clonotype. The J gene is TRBJ1-1, the V gene TRBV9; maybe TRBD1 (6 bases). Germline values: CDR1 SGDLS, CDR2 YYNGEE. This CDR3 has 14 residues. Between the trimmed V and J ends, which lost 4 bases and 1 base, there was a span of 11 bases. The CDR3 loop is CASSSEQGNTEAFF. The CDR3 DNA reads TGTGCCAGCAGCTCGGAACAGGGGAACACTGAAGCTTTCTTT.

Ten or more counts support this clonotype. V gene TRBV5-4 combines with J gene TRBJ2-7, with a possible D match to TRBD1 (6 bases). The CDR3 sequence is 14 residues long. The ends were cut back, 0 bases at V and 6 bases at J, with 13 bases in the middle. The germline V gene encodes CDR1 SGHNT and CDR2 YYREEE (reference sequence). The CDR3: CASSLDPGTFEQYF. In DNA form, the CDR3 reads TGTGCCAGCAGCTTGGATCCCGGGACATTCGAGCAGTACTTC.

This clonotype appeared many times. The V and J genes are TRBV2 and TRBJ2-1; possible D gene TRBD1, 6 bases. CDR1 SNHLY and CDR2 FYNNEI come from the germline V gene. The CDR3 runs 12 residues. The ends were cut back, 6 bases at V and 10 bases at J, with 13 bases in the middle. The CDR3 protein is CASSRGLREQFF. Here the CDR3 DNA reads TGTGCCAGCAGCAGGGGATTACGGGAGCAGTTCTTC.

This clonotype was detected a few times. This chain connects TRBV12-3 or TRBV12-4 to TRBJ1-1; D is undetermined. V was cut by 1 base and J by 6 bases, with 15 bases left in between. This CDR3 is 15 amino acids long. The CDR3, as DNA: TGTGCCAGCAGTTTAGGGACCGACGCAGAGTCTGAAGCTTTCTTT. This encodes CASSLGTDAESEAFF.

As concerns this clonotype: A much larger clone is a single base away; this may be a read error. V is TRBV12-3 or TRBV12-4 and J is TRBJ2-2, with D tentatively TRBD2 (6 bases). There are 16 residues in the CDR3. The CDR3 spells CASGFRRERDTGELFF. In DNA form, the CDR3 reads TGTGCCAGCGGTTTTAGACGGGAGAGAGACACCGGGGAGCTGTTTTTT.

The table lists this clonotype with many counts. The chain links TRBV29-1 to TRBJ2-1; TRBD1 agrees at 11 bases. Germline-derived CDR1 and CDR2 are SQVTM and ANQGSEA. The ends lost 8 bases at V and 10 bases at J; junction bases unmatched: 13. This CDR3 is 14 amino acids long. The CDR3 DNA reads as TGCAGCATCTACGGGGACAGGGGGTTCGCGGAGCAGTTCTTC. Its translation is CSIYGDRGFAEQFF.

The rearrangement uses TRBV6-5 and TRBJ2-3; TRBD2 matches at 14 bases. The CDR3 covers 18 residues. V shed 2 bases, J shed 8 bases, and the junction held 12 bases outside the gene matches. Germline V lookup: CDR1 MNHEY, CDR2 SVGAGI. CDR3: CASSYELTSGRATGTQYF. Here the CDR3 DNA reads TGTGCCAGCAGTTACGAACTGACTAGCGGGAGGGCCACCGGTACGCAGTATTTT.

There are a few counts of this clonotype. The V gene is TRBV20-1, the J gene TRBJ1-2; TRBD1 agrees at 8 bases. The CDR3 runs 16 residues. Germline V lookup: CDR1 DFQATT, CDR2 SNEGSKA (reference sequence). With V trimmed by 0 bases and J by 2 bases, 8 bases remained unmatched. The CDR3 coding sequence is TGCAGTGCTAGAGATGGTCTGACAGGGGCGAACTATGGCTACACCTTC. This encodes CSARDGLTGANYGYTF.

The rearrangement joins TRBV3-1 to TRBJ2-3; 14 bases are a match to TRBD2. The junction had 16 bases not matched to a gene; V was cut back by 0 bases and J by 2 bases. The CDR3 totals 22 residues. Germline V lookup: CDR1 LGHDT, CDR2 YNNKEL (reference sequence). CDR3 coding DNA: TGTGCCAGCAGCCAAGAGGTATTTCCGGGACTAGCGGGAGAGAGGGACACAGATACGCAGTATTTT. This sequence encodes CASSQEVFPGLAGERDTDTQYF.